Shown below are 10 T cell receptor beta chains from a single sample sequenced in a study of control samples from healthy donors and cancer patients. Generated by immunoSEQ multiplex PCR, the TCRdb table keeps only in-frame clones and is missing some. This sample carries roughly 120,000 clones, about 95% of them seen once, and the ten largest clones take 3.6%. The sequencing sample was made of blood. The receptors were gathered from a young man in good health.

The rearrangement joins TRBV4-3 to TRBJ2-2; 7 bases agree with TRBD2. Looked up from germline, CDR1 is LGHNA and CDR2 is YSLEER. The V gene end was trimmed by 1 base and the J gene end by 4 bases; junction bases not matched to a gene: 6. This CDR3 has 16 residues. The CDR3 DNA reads TGCGCCAGCAGCCAAGGGACTAGTATGTCCACCGGGGAGCTGTTTTTT. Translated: CASSQGTSMSTGELFF.

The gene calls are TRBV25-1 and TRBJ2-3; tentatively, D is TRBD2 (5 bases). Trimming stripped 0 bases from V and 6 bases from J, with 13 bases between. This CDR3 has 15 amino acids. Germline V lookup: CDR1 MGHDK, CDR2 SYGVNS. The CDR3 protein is CASSEYYGERDTQYF. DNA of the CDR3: TGTGCCAGCAGTGAATATTATGGGGAGAGGGATACGCAGTATTTT.

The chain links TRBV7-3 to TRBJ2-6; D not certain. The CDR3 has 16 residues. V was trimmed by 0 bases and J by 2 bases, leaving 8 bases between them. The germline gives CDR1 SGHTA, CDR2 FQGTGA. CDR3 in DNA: TGTGCCAGCAGCTTAACGCTTGGGGCTGGGGCCAACGTCCTGACTTTC. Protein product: CASSLTLGAGANVLTF.

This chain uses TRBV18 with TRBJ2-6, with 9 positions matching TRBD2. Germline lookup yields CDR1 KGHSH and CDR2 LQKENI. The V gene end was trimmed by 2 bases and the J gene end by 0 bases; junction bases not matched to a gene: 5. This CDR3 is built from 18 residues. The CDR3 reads CASSPSSGGRSGANVLTF. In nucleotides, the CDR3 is TGTGCCAGCTCACCAAGTAGCGGGGGTCGCTCTGGGGCCAACGTCCTGACTTTC.

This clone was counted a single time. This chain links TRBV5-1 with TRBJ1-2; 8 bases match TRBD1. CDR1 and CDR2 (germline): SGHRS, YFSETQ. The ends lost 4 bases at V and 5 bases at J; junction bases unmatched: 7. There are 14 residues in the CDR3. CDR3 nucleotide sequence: TGCGCCAGCAGCGTTACAGGGGGTTGGTATGGCTACACCTTC. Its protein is CASSVTGGWYGYTF.

CDR3 in DNA: TGTGCCAGCAGCTTGGCCCAACAGGGAGCCGAGCAGTACTTC. It translates to CASSLAQQGAEQYF. The V gene is TRBV5-4, the J gene TRBJ2-7; tentatively, D is TRBD1 (6 bases). This CDR3 is 14 amino acids long. Trimming removed 0 bases at V and 6 bases at J, with 13 bases between. CDR1 is SGHNT and CDR2 is YYREEE in the germline V gene (reference sequence).

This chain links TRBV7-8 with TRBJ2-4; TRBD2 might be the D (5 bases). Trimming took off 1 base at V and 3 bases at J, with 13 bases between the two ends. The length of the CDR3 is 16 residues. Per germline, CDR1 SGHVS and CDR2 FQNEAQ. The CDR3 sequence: CASSLGYRGVKNIQYF. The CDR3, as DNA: TGTGCCAGCAGCTTAGGATATCGGGGAGTCAAAAACATTCAGTACTTC. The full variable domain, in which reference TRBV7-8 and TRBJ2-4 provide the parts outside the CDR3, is GAGVSQSPRYKVAKRGQDVALRCDPISGHVSLFWYQQALGQGPEFLTYFQNEAQLDKSGLPSDRFFAERPEGSVSTLKIQRTQQEDSAVYLCASSLGYRGVKNIQYFGAGTRLSVL.

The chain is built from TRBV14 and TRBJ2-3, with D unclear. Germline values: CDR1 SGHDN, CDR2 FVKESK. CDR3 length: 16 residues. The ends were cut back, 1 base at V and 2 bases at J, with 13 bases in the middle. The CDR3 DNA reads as TGTGCCAGCAGCCAAGGAAGAGTAAGATACACAGATACGCAGTATTTT. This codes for CASSQGRVRYTDTQYF.

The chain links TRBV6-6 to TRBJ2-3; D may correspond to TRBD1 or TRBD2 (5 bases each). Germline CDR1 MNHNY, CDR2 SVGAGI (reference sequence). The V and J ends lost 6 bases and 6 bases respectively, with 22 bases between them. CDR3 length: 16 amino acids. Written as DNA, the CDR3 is TGTGCCAGCAGCCACCGGGACGAGGGGTCGAGGGATACGCAGTATTTT. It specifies CASSHRDEGSRDTQYF.

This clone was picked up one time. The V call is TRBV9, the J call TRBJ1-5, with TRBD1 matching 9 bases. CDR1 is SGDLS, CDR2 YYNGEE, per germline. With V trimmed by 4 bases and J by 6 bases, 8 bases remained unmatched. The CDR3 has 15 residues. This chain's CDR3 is CASSPGTGIPQPQHF. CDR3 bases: TGTGCCAGCAGCCCCGGGACAGGGATTCCTCAGCCCCAGCATTTT.